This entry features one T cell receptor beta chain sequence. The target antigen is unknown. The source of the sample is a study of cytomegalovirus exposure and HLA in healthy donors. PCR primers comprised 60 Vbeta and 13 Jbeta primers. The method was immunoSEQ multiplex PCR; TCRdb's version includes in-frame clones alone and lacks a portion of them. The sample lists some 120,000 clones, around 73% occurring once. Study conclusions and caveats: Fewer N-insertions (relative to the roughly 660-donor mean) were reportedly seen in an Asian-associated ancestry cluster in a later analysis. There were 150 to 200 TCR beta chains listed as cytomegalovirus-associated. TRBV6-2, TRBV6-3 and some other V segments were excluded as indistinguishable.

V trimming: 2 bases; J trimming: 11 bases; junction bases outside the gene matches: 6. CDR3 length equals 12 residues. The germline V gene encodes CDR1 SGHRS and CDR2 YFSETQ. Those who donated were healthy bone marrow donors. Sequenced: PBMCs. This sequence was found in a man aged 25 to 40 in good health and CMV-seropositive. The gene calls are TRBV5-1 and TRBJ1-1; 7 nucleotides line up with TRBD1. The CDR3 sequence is CASSFDRVYAFF. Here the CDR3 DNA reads TGCGCCAGCAGCTTCGACAGGGTGTATGCTTTCTTT.